These T cell receptor beta chains were read from a single sample in a study of OX40 agonist ivuxolimab in advanced cancers. The method was immunoSEQ multiplex PCR; TCRdb's version includes in-frame clones alone and lacks a portion of them. Here the sample spans fewer than 120,000 clones, about nine tenths being singletons. Sequences were derived from CD4+ or CD8+ T cells sorted from blood, sampled in a trial of the OX40 agonist ivuxolimab. These receptors were obtained from an adult with an advanced solid tumor such as melanoma, head and neck, liver or kidney cancer. CDR3s include the opening cysteine and the closing phenylalanine or tryptophan. The order of the fields is V gene, D gene, clone size, J gene, CDR3 DNA, CDR3 protein. The D gene is left open where the match is weak. Some rows mark clone size as missing; the rest say once, few, many or name a class of expanded clone.

V: TRBV18; D: .; size: few; J: TRBJ1-2; DNA: TGTGCCAGCTCACCAGTTGGGCAGGGAGATGGCTACACCTTC; CDR3: CASSPVGQGDGYTF
V: TRBV5-8; D: .; size: .; J: TRBJ1-2; DNA: TGTGCCAGCAGCTTCTTGGATTACAACTATGGCTACACCTTC; CDR3: CASSFLDYNYGYTF
V: TRBV15; D: .; size: .; J: TRBJ2-1; DNA: TGTGCCACCAGCTTTAACCTGCGGGACAATGAGCAGTTCTTC; CDR3: CATSFNLRDNEQFF
V: TRBV4-3; D: .; size: once; J: TRBJ1-4; DNA: TGCGCCAGCAGCCAAGATGGCCGGGGGGGCAGCAATGAAAAACTGTTTTTT; CDR3: CASSQDGRGGSNEKLFF
V: TRBV19; D: .; size: .; J: TRBJ2-2; DNA: TGTGCCAGTAGTAGGAGGGAGAGTTATACCGGGGAGCTGTTTTTT; CDR3: CASSRRESYTGELFF
V: TRBV7-8; D: TRBD1; size: few; J: TRBJ1-5; DNA: TGTGCCAGCAGCATCAAGGCCGCTGGGACAGGGGACGGAGCCCAGCATTTT; CDR3: CASSIKAAGTGDGAQHF
V: TRBV14; D: .; size: .; J: TRBJ2-1; DNA: TGTGCCAGCAGCTTCGACTATAGGCAGTTCTTC; CDR3: CASSFDYRQFF
V: TRBV5-1; D: TRBD1; size: once; J: TRBJ1-4; DNA: TGCGCCAGCAGCGTAGCCACAGGGGGGTACGGGGTTTTTTCCGAAAAACTGTTTTTT; CDR3: CASSVATGGYGVFSEKLFF
V: TRBV18; D: TRBD1; size: .; J: TRBJ1-1; DNA: TGTGCCAGCTCCCTACAGGGGGGGACTGAAGCTTTCTTT; CDR3: CASSLQGGTEAFF
V: TRBV30; D: .; size: .; J: TRBJ1-5; DNA: TGTGCCTGGAGTCGGGACGTCTATAGCAATCAGCCCCAGCATTTT; CDR3: CAWSRDVYSNQPQHF
V: TRBV6-5; D: .; size: .; J: TRBJ1-1; DNA: TGTGCCAGTAAGGTCGACAGGTGGATGAACACTGAAGCTTTCTTT; CDR3: CASKVDRWMNTEAFF
V: TRBV25-1; D: .; size: .; J: TRBJ2-6; DNA: TGTGCCAGCAGTGAGGGAAGGGTTAATACTGGGGCCAACGTCCTGACTTTC; CDR3: CASSEGRVNTGANVLTF
V: TRBV2; D: .; size: .; J: TRBJ1-6; DNA: TGTGCCAGCAGTGAAAACAGGGTAGGAATTAATAATTCACCCCTCCACTTT; CDR3: CASSENRVGINNSPLHF
V: TRBV7-2; D: TRBD1; size: .; J: TRBJ2-7; DNA: TGTGCCAGCAGCTTAATAGGGGGCGGAAACTACGAGCAGTACTTC; CDR3: CASSLIGGGNYEQYF
V: TRBV7-9; D: TRBD1; size: .; J: TRBJ2-3; DNA: TGTGCCATCAGGGGGACAGGGTCGGGCACAGATACGCAGTATTTT; CDR3: CAIRGTGSGTDTQYF
V: TRBV18; D: .; size: .; J: TRBJ1-4; DNA: TGTGCCAGCTCATTCACCCCCAGGCGGGAAAAACTGTTTTTT; CDR3: CASSFTPRREKLFF
V: TRBV27; D: .; size: .; J: TRBJ1-5; DNA: TGTGCCAGCAGTTTTGAAGGAGGGAGCAATCAGCCCCAGCATTTT; CDR3: CASSFEGGSNQPQHF
V: TRBV28; D: TRBD1; size: .; J: TRBJ1-1; DNA: TGTGCCAGCAGTCGGGACAGGGGGCGAAAAAACACTGAAGCTTTCTTT; CDR3: CASSRDRGRKNTEAFF
V: TRBV7-8; D: .; size: .; J: TRBJ1-5; DNA: TGTGCCAGCAGCCAGTCCCGGACACTACGCAATCAGCCCCAGCATTTT; CDR3: CASSQSRTLRNQPQHF
V: TRBV7-7; D: TRBD1; size: .; J: TRBJ1-1; DNA: TGTGCTAGCAGCTTCCCAGGACAGGGGGGGGCCCCTGACACTGAAGCTTTCTTT; CDR3: CASSFPGQGGAPDTEAFF
V: TRBV5-1; D: TRBD1; size: .; J: TRBJ2-1; DNA: TGCGCCAGCAGCTCGGACAGGGTCTACAATGAGCAGTTCTTC; CDR3: CASSSDRVYNEQFF
V: TRBV11-1; D: .; size: .; J: TRBJ1-2; DNA: TGTGCCAGCAGCCGGGACATAGGAGGCTACACCTTC; CDR3: CASSRDIGGYTF
V: TRBV7-2; D: TRBD2; size: .; J: TRBJ2-7; DNA: TGTGCCAGCAGCTTTTCTAGCGGGGAGCAGTACTTC; CDR3: CASSFSSGEQYF
V: TRBV5-1; D: .; size: .; J: TRBJ2-1; DNA: TGCGCCAGCAGCTTGGGTGGGAAGGAGCAGTTCTTC; CDR3: CASSLGGKEQFF
V: TRBV18; D: .; size: .; J: TRBJ1-2; DNA: TGTGCCAGCTCACCACCTGCAGTGCTTCGAGGGTACTATGGCTACACCTTC; CDR3: CASSPPAVLRGYYGYTF
V: TRBV4-1; D: .; size: .; J: TRBJ1-1; DNA: TGCGCCAGCAGCCGATCTGACGGGCCGATACTGAACACTGAAGCTTTCTTT; CDR3: CASSRSDGPILNTEAFF
V: TRBV11-2; D: .; size: .; J: TRBJ2-7; DNA: TGTGCCAGCAGCTTTAAAGGTCAGATAACCCACTCCTACGAGCAGTACTTC; CDR3: CASSFKGQITHSYEQYF
V: TRBV11-2; D: .; size: once; J: TRBJ2-7; DNA: TGTGCCAGCAGCTTAGCTATTCCCTACGAGCAGTACTTC; CDR3: CASSLAIPYEQYF
V: TRBV14; D: .; size: .; J: TRBJ2-7; DNA: TGTGCCAGCAGCCGGACCATGGGTGACGAGCAGTACTTC; CDR3: CASSRTMGDEQYF
V: TRBV14; D: .; size: .; J: TRBJ2-6; DNA: TGTGCCAGTCACAGCTCTGGGGCCAACGTCCTGACTTTC; CDR3: CASHSSGANVLTF
V: TRBV5-6; D: TRBD1; size: .; J: TRBJ1-6; DNA: TGTGCCAGCAGCTCGGACAGGTCTTCACCCCTCCACTTT; CDR3: CASSSDRSSPLHF
V: TRBV4-2; D: .; size: .; J: TRBJ1-3; DNA: TGTGCCAGCAGCCAAGGACAGACTGGAAACACCATATATTTT; CDR3: CASSQGQTGNTIYF
V: TRBV6-5; D: .; size: once; J: TRBJ1-1; DNA: TGTGCCAGCAGTTACTCCGGGGGGAGGGACACTGAAGCTTTCTTT; CDR3: CASSYSGGRDTEAFF
V: TRBV9; D: .; size: few; J: TRBJ2-7; DNA: TGTGCCAGCAGCGTAGGGACCAGGGGAGCCTACGAGCAGTACTTC; CDR3: CASSVGTRGAYEQYF
V: TRBV2; D: .; size: few; J: TRBJ1-2; DNA: TGTGCCAGCAGTGAGTTGCCTGGGGACTATGGCTACACCTTC; CDR3: CASSELPGDYGYTF
V: TRBV5-4; D: .; size: .; J: TRBJ1-5; DNA: TGTGCCAGCAGCCGCTTGGGGGATCGTCAGCCCCAGCATTTT; CDR3: CASSRLGDRQPQHF
V: TRBV7-9; D: TRBD2; size: once; J: TRBJ2-7; DNA: TGTGCCAGCAGCCCCTGGGAGGGGCTCATAACCTACGAGCAGTACTTC; CDR3: CASSPWEGLITYEQYF
V: TRBV19; D: .; size: .; J: TRBJ1-1; DNA: TGTGCCAGTAGTACTACAGGGAGAACTCCTGAAGCTTTCTTT; CDR3: CASSTTGRTPEAFF